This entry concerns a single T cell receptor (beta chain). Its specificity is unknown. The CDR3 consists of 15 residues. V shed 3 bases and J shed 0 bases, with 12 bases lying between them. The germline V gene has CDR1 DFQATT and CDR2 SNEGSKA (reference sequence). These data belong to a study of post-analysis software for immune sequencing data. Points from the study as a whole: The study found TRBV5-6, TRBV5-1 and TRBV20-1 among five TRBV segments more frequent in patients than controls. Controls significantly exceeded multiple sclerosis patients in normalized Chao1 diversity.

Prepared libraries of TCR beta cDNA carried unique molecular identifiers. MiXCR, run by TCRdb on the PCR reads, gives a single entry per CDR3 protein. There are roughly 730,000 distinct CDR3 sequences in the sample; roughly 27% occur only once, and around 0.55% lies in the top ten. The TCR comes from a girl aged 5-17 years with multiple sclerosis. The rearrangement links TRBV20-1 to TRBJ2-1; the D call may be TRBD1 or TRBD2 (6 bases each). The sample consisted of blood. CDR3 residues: CSARGRGPSYNEQFF. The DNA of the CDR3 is TGCAGTGCTAGGGGTCGGGGGCCCTCCTACAATGAGCAGTTCTTC.